These 10 T cell receptor beta chains came from one sample sequenced in a study of cytomegalovirus exposure and HLA in healthy donors (dated by TCRdb to 2016 to 2017). The library was made by the immunoSEQ multiplex PCR assay. For the multiplex PCR, a mixture combining 60 forward primers for TCR Vbeta segments and 13 reverse primers for TCR Jbeta segments was used. TCRdb carries this immuneACCESS record with in-frame sequences only. Its versions omit some clonotypes, under half of them owing to an unresolved V gene in the studies checked, with the rest unexplained. This sample comprises about 140,000 clones, more than 60% of them detected only once. Roughly a tenth of the sample is taken by the ten largest. Sample: PBMCs. The receptor set was obtained from a man between 25 and 39 years old in good health and CMV-seropositive.

The chain recombines TRBV29-1 with TRBJ2-2; unclear D gene. CDR3 length equals 13 residues. V lost 4 bases to trimming and J lost 2 bases, with 8 bases between them. Germline V lookup: CDR1 SQVTM, CDR2 ANQGSEA. This CDR3 reads CSVVLVNTGELFF. The CDR3 nucleotides read TGCAGCGTTGTCCTAGTCAACACCGGGGAGCTGTTTTTT.

About this clone itself: The same CDR3 also results from other DNA sequences found in this sample. CDR3 coding DNA: TGTGCCAGTAGTGGACAGGTCAATCAGCCCCAGCATTTT. It translates to CASSGQVNQPQHF. The rearrangement joins TRBV19 to TRBJ1-5; TRBD1 aligns across 7 bases. The trim removed 5 bases at V and 3 bases at J, leaving 1 base unmatched. The germline V gene encodes CDR1 LNHDA and CDR2 SQIVND (reference sequence). This CDR3 has 13 amino acids.

In the case of this clone: Other DNA sequences in this sample translate to the same CDR3. The V gene is TRBV6-6, the J gene TRBJ1-3; possibly TRBD1 for D (5 bases). V lost 7 bases to trimming and J lost 2 bases, with 12 bases between them. The germline gives CDR1 MNHNY, CDR2 SVGAGI (reference sequence). The CDR3 extends over 14 amino acids. The CDR3 protein is CASMGGSAGNTIYF. CDR3 DNA sequence: TGTGCCAGCATGGGGGGGTCTGCTGGAAACACCATATATTTT.

The rearrangement joins TRBV5-1 to TRBJ1-3; D is unresolved. This CDR3 region has 17 residues. The germline V gene has CDR1 SGHRS and CDR2 YFSETQ. V lost 0 bases, J lost 0 bases, and 13 bases lay in between. Here the CDR3 DNA reads TGCGCCAGCAGCTTGGTCGCAGATTCTTTCTCTGGAAACACCATATATTTT. It codes for CASSLVADSFSGNTIYF.

J is TRBJ1-1 and V is TRBV9, with a possible D match to TRBD1 (5 bases). V was cut by 3 bases and J by 3 bases, with 18 bases left in between. The germline gives CDR1 SGDLS, CDR2 YYNGEE. The CDR3 length is 16 residues. CDR3 sequence reads: CASSESWLPGDTEAFF. The CDR3 DNA reads TGTGCCAGCAGCGAAAGCTGGCTCCCGGGGGACACTGAAGCTTTCTTT.

This rearrangement joins TRBV9 to TRBJ2-1; tentatively, D is TRBD2 (5 bases). Deletions cut 3 bases from V and 0 bases from J, with 13 bases between. The CDR3 has 16 residues. CDR1 SGDLS and CDR2 YYNGEE come from the germline V gene. The CDR3 nucleotides are TGTGCCAGCAGCGATTTCGGACTTAACTCCTACAATGAGCAGTTCTTC. Its protein product is CASSDFGLNSYNEQFF.

This clone was seen only a few times. The genes are TRBV6-5 and TRBJ2-1, with 8 bases that match TRBD1. The CDR3 runs 15 residues. The V and J ends lost 6 bases and 5 bases, in that order; junction bases with no gene match: 9. The germline CDR1 and CDR2 sequences are MNHEY and SVGAGI. The CDR3: CASSGFGQGNNEQFF. The CDR3 DNA sequence: TGTGCCAGCAGCGGGTTTGGACAGGGAAACAATGAGCAGTTCTTC.

The chain is built from TRBV6-5 and TRBJ2-1; TRBD2 aligns across 8 bases. Trimming at V came to 3 bases and at J to 3 bases, leaving 4 bases not matched to a gene. CDR3 length equals 15 residues. Germline CDR1 is MNHEY and CDR2 is SVGAGI. Here the CDR3 reads CASSYSGTVYNEQFF. As DNA, the CDR3 is TGTGCCAGCAGTTATAGCGGGACGGTCTACAATGAGCAGTTCTTC.

In its sample, this clone was seen a few times. The chain links TRBV2 to TRBJ2-7; 9 bases agree with TRBD2. V lost 9 bases to trimming and J lost 2 bases; unmatched junction nucleotides: 5. Looked up from germline, CDR1 is SNHLY and CDR2 is FYNNEI. The CDR3 has 13 residues. CDR3 in DNA: TGTGCCAGAAGCGGGAGGTTAACCTACGAGCAGTACTTC. This codes for CARSGRLTYEQYF.

The chain uses TRBV28 and TRBJ2-7, with 11 nucleotides matching TRBD1. J gave up 2 bases and V 4 bases, and 4 bases lay outside the gene matches. CDR3 size: 15 residues. CDR1 is MDHEN and CDR2 is SYDVKM in the germline V gene. The CDR3 DNA sequence: TGTGCCAGCAGTTGGGACAGGGGGTTAGCCTACGAGCAGTACTTC. Its protein product is CASSWDRGLAYEQYF.